This T cell receptor (beta chain) was found in a study of spatial heterogeneity in lung cancer. Germline V gene data show CDR1 as SEHNR and CDR2 as FQNEAQ (reference sequence). The CDR3 spans 15 residues. The V end lost 1 base, the J end lost 11 bases, and 15 bases lay between the germline ends. TCRdb redid the calling of the 5' RACE reads with MiXCR, one entry per CDR3 protein. The sample includes approximately 93,000 distinct CDR3 sequences, roughly a fifth seen only once; the top ten take 20% to 25%. Indicated time point: blood at routine non-recurrence follow-up after resection. The origin of this receptor is a male donor with early-stage non-small cell lung cancer. The source was PBMCs, collected at follow-up. The chain is built from TRBV7-9 and TRBJ1-6; D not resolved. The CDR3 bases are TGTGCCAGCAGCTTAGAGACCGGAGCATCGCCACCCCTCCACTTT. Encoded protein: CASSLETGASPPLHF.